This TCR beta chain was obtained from a study of T cell repertoires in cytomegalovirus infection. Germline V gene data show CDR1 as LGHNA and CDR2 as YNFKEQ. This CDR3 contains 18 residues. The V and J ends lost 1 base and 2 bases, in that order; junction bases with no gene match: 10. Study-wide results and limits: CMV-specific TCR beta clonotypes restricted by HLA-C were the ones dominating the ex vivo response.

MiXCR, run by TCRdb on the reads, gives a single entry per CDR3 protein. The repertoire includes approximately 990,000 distinct CDR3 sequences, 31% of them detected once, and roughly an eighth sits in the top ten. This clonotype was recorded at least ten times. The antigen remains undetermined. This chain links TRBV4-2 with TRBJ2-3; 9 bases line up with TRBD2. The TCR comes from a human donor in good health (CMV status not recorded). Some clones in this sample may be carry-over from other donors' samples. The sample in question was cultured CD8+ T cells from PBMCs, obtained from culture after CMV antigen stimulation. CDR3 region: CASSQVVLAGGLTDTQYF. CDR3 nucleotides: TGTGCCAGCAGCCAAGTGGTACTTGCGGGGGGGCTCACAGATACGCAGTATTTT.